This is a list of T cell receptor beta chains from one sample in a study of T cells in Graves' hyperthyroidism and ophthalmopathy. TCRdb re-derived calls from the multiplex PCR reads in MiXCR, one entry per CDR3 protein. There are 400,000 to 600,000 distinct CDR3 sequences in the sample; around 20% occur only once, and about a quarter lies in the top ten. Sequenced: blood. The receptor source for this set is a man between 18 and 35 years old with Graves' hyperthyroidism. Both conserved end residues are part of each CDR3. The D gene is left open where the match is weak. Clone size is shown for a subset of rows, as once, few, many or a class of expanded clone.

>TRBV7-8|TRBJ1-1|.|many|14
TGTGCCAGCAGCTTGTCGACAGCAAACACTGAAGCTTTCTTT
CASSLSTANTEAFF
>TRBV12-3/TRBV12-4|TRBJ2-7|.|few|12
TGTGCCAGCAGTTTATGGGAGGCGAAGCAGTACTTC
CASSLWEAKQYF
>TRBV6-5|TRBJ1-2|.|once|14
TGTGCCAGCAGTTACTTCGGGGAGGACTATGGCTACACCTTC
CASSYFGEDYGYTF
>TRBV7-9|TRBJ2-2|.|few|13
TGTGCCAGCAGCTTACCAGGGGGAGGTGAGCTGTTTTTT
CASSLPGGGELFF
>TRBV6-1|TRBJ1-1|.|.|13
TGTGCCAGCAACCGGGAATCGGTCACTGAAGCTTTCTTT
CASNRESVTEAFF
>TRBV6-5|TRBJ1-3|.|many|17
TGTGCCAGCAGTTACGACGGGGTAGTATTCTCTGGAAACACCATATATTTT
CASSYDGVVFSGNTIYF
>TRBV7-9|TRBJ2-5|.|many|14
TGTGCCAGCAGCTTAGGACAGGACCAAGAGACCCAGTACTTC
CASSLGQDQETQYF
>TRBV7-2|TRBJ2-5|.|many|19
TGTGCCAGCAGCTTAATAAGGGCAGCTGGCCGTCGGTACCAAGAGACCCAGTACTTC
CASSLIRAAGRRYQETQYF
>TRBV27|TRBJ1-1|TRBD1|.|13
TGTGCCAGCAGGTTACAGGGGCGGACTGAAGCTTTCTTT
CASRLQGRTEAFF
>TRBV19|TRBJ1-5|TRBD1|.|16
TGTGCCAGCTCCATCGACCGGGACAGCCACAATCAGCCCCAGCATTTT
CASSIDRDSHNQPQHF
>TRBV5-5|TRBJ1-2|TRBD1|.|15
TGTGCCAGCAGCTTGACGTCAGGGGGTGTAGATGGCTACACCTTC
CASSLTSGGVDGYTF
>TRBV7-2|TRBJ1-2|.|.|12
TGTGCCAGCAGCTTAGGCTTCCCTGGCTACACCTTC
CASSLGFPGYTF
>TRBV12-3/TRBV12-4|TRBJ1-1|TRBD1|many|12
TGTGCCAGCAGCCGGGGACAGGTTTTGGCTTTCTTT
CASSRGQVLAFF
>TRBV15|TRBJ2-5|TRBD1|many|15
TGTGCCACCAGCAGAGAGACAGGGGACCAAGAGACCCAGTACTTC
CATSRETGDQETQYF
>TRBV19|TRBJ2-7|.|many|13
TGTGCCAGTAGTTTTGGCGGATACTACGAGCAGTACTTC
CASSFGGYYEQYF
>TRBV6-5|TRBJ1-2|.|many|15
TGTGCCAGCAGTTACGGACCCGGCCTCCAGACGGGCTACACCTTC
CASSYGPGLQTGYTF
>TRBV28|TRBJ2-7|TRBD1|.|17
TGTGCCGGCAGTTCCCACGTAGGGGGCACCCGAGGATACGAGCAGTACTTC
CAGSSHVGGTRGYEQYF
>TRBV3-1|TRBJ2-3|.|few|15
TGTGCCAGCAGCCAAGTGGGGGCGGGTCCATATACGCAGTATTTT
CASSQVGAGPYTQYF
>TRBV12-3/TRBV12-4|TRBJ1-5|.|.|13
TGTGCCAGCAGTTTGGAATGGAATCAGCCCCAGCATTTT
CASSLEWNQPQHF
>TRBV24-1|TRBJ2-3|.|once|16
TGTGCCACCAGTGATTTAACCTTGGAAAACACAGATACGCAGTATTTT
CATSDLTLENTDTQYF
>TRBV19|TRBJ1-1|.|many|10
TGTGCCAGTGCCGGGGGTGAAGCTTTCTTT
CASAGGEAFF
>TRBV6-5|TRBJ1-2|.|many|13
TGTGCCAGCAGTTACTCGTCAGATTCTGGCTACACCTTC
CASSYSSDSGYTF
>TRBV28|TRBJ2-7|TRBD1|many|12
TGTGCCAGCCGACAGGGGCTCTACGAGCAGTACTTC
CASRQGLYEQYF
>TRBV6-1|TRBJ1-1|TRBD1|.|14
TGTGCCACCCAAAGGACAGGGGAATGGACTGAAGCTTTCTTT
CATQRTGEWTEAFF
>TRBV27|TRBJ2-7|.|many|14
TGTGCCAGCAGTTTATCTAGTGTTTCCTACGAGCAGTACTTC
CASSLSSVSYEQYF
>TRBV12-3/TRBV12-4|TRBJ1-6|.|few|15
TGTGCCAGCAGTTTAACGAGCTCCTATAATTCACCCCTCCACTTT
CASSLTSSYNSPLHF
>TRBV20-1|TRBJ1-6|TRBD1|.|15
TGCAGTGCTAGAGACCGGGGACAGCGCCCATTAACCCTCCACTTT
CSARDRGQRPLTLHF
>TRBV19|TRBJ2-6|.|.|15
TGTGCCAGTAGTAAGGGGCCTTCTGGGGCCAACGTCCTGACTTTC
CASSKGPSGANVLTF
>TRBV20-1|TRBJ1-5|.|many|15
TGCAGTGCTAGAGTGGTGGCGGATAGCAATCAGCCCCAGCATTTT
CSARVVADSNQPQHF
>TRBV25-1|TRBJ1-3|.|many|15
TGTGCCAGCAGTGAAAACCCCCCTCGGGGAAACACCATATATTTT
CASSENPPRGNTIYF
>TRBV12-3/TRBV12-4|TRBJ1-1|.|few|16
TGTGCCAGCAGTCCTCTCCGGGGGGGATGGGTGACTGAAGCTTTCTTT
CASSPLRGGWVTEAFF
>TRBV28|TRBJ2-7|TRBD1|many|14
TGTGCCAGCAGTTTAACGAACAGGGGCTACGAGCAGTACTTC
CASSLTNRGYEQYF
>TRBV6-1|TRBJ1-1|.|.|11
TGTGCCAGAGTGGAAAACACTGAAGCTTTCTTT
CARVENTEAFF
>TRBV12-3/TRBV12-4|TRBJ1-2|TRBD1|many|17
TGTGCCAGCAGTTTAGGCTCGAGGGGGCGCGGGACGGTTGGCTACACCTTC
CASSLGSRGRGTVGYTF
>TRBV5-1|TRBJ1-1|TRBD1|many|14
TGCGCCAGCAGCTTGGAAGACAGGGGTACTGAAGCTTTCTTT
CASSLEDRGTEAFF
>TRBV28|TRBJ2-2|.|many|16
TGTGCCACCCGACTCGACGTCGCAGGGTTCACCGGGGAGCTGTTTTTT
CATRLDVAGFTGELFF
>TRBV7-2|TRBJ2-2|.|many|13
TGTGCCAGCAGCTTAGAGAGCCTCGGGGAGCTGTTTTTT
CASSLESLGELFF
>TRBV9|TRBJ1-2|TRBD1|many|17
TGTGCCAGCAGCGTAGGTCCAGGGGGCGGGGATCCCTATGGCTACACCTTC
CASSVGPGGGDPYGYTF
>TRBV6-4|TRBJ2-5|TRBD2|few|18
TGTGCCAGCGCCTCCCGACTAGCGGGGGGACCCGTTGGGGAGACCCAGTACTTC
CASASRLAGGPVGETQYF
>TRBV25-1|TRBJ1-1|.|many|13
TGTGCCAGCAGTAAACAGGGAAACACTGAAGCTTTCTTT
CASSKQGNTEAFF
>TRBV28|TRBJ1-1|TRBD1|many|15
TGTGCCAGCCTCCCCCCCTCGGGACAGGGCACTGAAGCTTTCTTT
CASLPPSGQGTEAFF
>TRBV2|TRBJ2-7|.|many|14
TGTGCCAGCAAGACGGCTAGCGAAGGAGGAGAGCAGTACTTC
CASKTASEGGEQYF
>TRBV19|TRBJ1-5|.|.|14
TGTGCCAGTAGTATTGAGTTTGGTACTCAGCCCCAGCATTTT
CASSIEFGTQPQHF
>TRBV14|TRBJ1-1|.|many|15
TGTGCCAGCAGCCACCTGGGCGCCCTGAACACTGAAGCTTTCTTT
CASSHLGALNTEAFF
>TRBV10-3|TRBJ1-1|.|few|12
TGTGCCATCAGTGACAGGCGCACTGAAGCTTTCTTT
CAISDRRTEAFF
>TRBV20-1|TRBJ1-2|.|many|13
TGCAGTGCTAGAGATGACCGAAGCTATGGCTACACCTTC
CSARDDRSYGYTF
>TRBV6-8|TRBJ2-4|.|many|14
TGTGCCAGCGCCTGCCGTGGCTCCAAAAACATTCAGTACTTC
CASACRGSKNIQYF
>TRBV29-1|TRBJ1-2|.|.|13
TGCAGCGTTGGCTACAGGGTTAACTATGGCTACACCTTC
CSVGYRVNYGYTF
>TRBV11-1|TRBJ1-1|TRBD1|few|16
TGTGCCAGCAGCCCAACCCGGACAGGGCCCGGGACTGAAGCTTTCTTT
CASSPTRTGPGTEAFF
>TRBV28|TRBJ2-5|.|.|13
TGTGCCAGCAGCCTCCGAATGGAAGAGACCCAGTACTTC
CASSLRMEETQYF
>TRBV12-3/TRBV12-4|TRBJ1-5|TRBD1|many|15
TGTGCCAGCAGTTCCCGGGACAGCCTCAATCAGCCCCAGCATTTT
CASSSRDSLNQPQHF